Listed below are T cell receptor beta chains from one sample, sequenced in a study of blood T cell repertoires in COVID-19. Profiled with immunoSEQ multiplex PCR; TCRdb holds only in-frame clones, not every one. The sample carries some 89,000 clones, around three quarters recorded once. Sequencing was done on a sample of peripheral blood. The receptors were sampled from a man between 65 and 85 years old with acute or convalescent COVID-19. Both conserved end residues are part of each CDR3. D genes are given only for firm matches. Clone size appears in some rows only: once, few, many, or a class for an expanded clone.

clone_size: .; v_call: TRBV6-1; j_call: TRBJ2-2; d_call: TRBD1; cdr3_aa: CASSDQTGAPGELFF; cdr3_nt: TGTGCCAGCAGTGACCAGACAGGGGCCCCCGGGGAGCTGTTTTTT
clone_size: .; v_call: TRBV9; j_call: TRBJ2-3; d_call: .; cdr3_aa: CASSVVEDSPPDTQYF; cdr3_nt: TGTGCCAGCAGCGTAGTGGAGGACTCCCCACCAGATACGCAGTATTTT
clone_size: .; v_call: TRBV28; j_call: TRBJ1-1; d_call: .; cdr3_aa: CASGEPGAQMNTEAFF; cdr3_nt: TGTGCCAGCGGAGAGCCGGGAGCTCAAATGAACACTGAAGCTTTCTTT
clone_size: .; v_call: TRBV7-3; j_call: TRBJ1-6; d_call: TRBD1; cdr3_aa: CASSLSPQGAGSPLHF; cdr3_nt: TGTGCCAGCAGCTTAAGTCCACAGGGGGCCGGATCACCCCTCCACTTT
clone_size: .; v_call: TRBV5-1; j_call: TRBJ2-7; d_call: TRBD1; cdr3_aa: CASRPERDSSYEQYF; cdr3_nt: TGCGCCAGCAGACCGGAACGGGACAGCTCCTACGAGCAGTACTTC
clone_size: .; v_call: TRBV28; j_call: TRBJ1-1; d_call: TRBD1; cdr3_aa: CASTDPTGERNTEAFF; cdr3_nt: TGTGCCAGCACCGACCCGACAGGGGAGAGGAACACTGAAGCTTTCTTT
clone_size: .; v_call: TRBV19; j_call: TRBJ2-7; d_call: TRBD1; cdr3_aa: CASRPGTGGFYEQYF; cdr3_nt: TGTGCCAGCAGACCCGGGACAGGGGGGTTCTACGAGCAGTACTTC
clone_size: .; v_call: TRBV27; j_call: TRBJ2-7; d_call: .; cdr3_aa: CASSPLLSALYEQYF; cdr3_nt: TGTGCCAGCAGTCCACTACTCTCGGCCCTCTACGAGCAGTACTTC
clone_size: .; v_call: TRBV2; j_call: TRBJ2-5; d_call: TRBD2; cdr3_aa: CASSFLAGEETQYF; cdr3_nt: TGTGCCAGCAGTTTTCTAGCGGGGGAGGAGACCCAGTACTTC
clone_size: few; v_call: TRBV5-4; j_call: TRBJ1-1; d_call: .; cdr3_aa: CASSPHRDEAFF; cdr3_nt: TGTGCCAGCAGTCCACACAGGGATGAAGCTTTCTTT
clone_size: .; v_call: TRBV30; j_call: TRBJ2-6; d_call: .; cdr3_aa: CACSRGSGANVLTF; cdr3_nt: TGTGCCTGTTCTCGGGGGTCTGGGGCCAACGTCCTGACTTTC
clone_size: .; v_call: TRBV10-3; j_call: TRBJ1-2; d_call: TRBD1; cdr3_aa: CAISMDRVYGYTF; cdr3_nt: TGTGCCATCAGTATGGACAGGGTCTATGGCTACACCTTC
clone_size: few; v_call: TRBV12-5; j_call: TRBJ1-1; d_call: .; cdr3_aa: CASGFSDTSAFF; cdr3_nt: TGTGCTAGTGGTTTCTCAGACACGTCGGCTTTCTTT
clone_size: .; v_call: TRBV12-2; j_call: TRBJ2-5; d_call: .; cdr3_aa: CASRLVVLAGPDGTQYF; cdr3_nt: TGTGCAAGTCGCTTAGTTGTTCTAGCGGGCCCGGATGGGACCCAGTACTTC
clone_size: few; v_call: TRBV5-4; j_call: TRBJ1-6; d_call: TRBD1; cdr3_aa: CASSRSNSGQSSSPLHF; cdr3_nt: TGTGCCAGCAGCCGTTCAAACTCGGGACAGAGTTCTTCACCCCTCCACTTT
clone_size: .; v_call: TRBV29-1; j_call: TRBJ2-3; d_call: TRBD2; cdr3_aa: CSAGTSGRDTQYF; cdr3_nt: TGCAGCGCCGGGACTAGCGGGAGGGATACGCAGTATTTT
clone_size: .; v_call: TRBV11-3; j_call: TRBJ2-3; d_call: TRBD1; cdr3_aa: CASSLGFGRGPDTQYF; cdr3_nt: TGTGCCAGCAGCTTAGGATTTGGCAGGGGGCCCGATACGCAGTATTTT
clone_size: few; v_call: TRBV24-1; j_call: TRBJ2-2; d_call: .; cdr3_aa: CATSDQGRELFF; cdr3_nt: TGTGCCACCAGTGATCAGGGCCGGGAGCTGTTTTTT
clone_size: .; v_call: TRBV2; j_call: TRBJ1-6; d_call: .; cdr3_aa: CASSELSGGVNSPLHF; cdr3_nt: TGTGCCAGCAGTGAACTGAGTGGGGGCGTAAATTCACCCCTCCACTTT
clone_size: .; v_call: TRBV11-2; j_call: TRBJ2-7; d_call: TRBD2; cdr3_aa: CASSLGYSGRAYEQYF; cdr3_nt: TGTGCCAGCAGCTTAGGTTATAGCGGGAGGGCCTACGAGCAGTACTTC
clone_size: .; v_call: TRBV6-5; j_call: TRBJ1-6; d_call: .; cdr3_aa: CASSTAGSPLHF; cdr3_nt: TGTGCCAGCAGTACTGCGGGGTCACCCCTCCACTTT
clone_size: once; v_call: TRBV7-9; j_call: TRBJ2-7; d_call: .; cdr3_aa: CASSPDRSYEQYF; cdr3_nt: TGTGCCAGCAGCCCAGACAGATCCTACGAGCAGTACTTC
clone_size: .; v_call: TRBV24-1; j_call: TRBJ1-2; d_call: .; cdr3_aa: CATSDLRSGYTF; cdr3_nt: TGTGCCACCAGTGATTTGCGGTCCGGCTACACCTTC
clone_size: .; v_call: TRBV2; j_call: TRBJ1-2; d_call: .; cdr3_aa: CASSKRDNYGYTF; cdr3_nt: TGTGCCAGCTCTAAGCGGGATAACTATGGCTACACCTTC
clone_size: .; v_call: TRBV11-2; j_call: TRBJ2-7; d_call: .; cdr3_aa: CASSYRGGLQNEQYF; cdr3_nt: TGTGCCAGCAGCTATAGGGGGGGGTTACAAAACGAGCAGTACTTC
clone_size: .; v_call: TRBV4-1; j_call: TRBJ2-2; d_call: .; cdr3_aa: CASSQVLRDTGELFF; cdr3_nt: TGCGCCAGCAGCCAAGTCCTCAGGGACACCGGGGAGCTGTTTTTT
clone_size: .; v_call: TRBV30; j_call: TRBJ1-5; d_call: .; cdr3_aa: CAWSGPLGQPQHF; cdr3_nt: TGTGCCTGGAGTGGCCCATTGGGCCAGCCCCAGCATTTT
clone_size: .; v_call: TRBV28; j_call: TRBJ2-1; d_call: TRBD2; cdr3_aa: CASGGRLYNEQFF; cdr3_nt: TGTGCCAGCGGCGGGAGGCTATACAATGAGCAGTTCTTC
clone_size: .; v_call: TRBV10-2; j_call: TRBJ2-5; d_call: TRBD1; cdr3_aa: CASRSPGGYQETQYF; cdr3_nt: TGCGCCAGCAGGTCCCCAGGGGGCTATCAAGAGACCCAGTACTTC
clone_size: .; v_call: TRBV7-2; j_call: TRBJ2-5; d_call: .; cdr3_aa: CASSLGGRAWETQYF; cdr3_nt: TGTGCCAGCAGCTTAGGCGGCAGGGCGTGGGAGACCCAGTACTTC
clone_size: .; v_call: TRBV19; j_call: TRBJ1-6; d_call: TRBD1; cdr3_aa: CASSFGTTGSVSPLHF; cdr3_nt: TGTGCCAGTAGTTTTGGGACGACAGGGAGTGTTTCACCCCTCCACTTT
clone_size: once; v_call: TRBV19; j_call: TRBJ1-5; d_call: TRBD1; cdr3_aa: CASSQGALRGNQPQHF; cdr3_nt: TGTGCCAGTAGCCAGGGGGCGCTTAGGGGCAATCAGCCCCAGCATTTT
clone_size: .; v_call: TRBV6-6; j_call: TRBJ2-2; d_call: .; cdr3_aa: CASNDWGGPGELFF; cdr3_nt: TGTGCCAGCAATGATTGGGGAGGTCCCGGGGAGCTGTTTTTT
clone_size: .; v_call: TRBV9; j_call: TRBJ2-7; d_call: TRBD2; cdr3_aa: CASSVVAGSSYEQYF; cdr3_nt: TGTGCCAGCAGCGTAGTAGCGGGAAGCTCCTACGAGCAGTACTTC
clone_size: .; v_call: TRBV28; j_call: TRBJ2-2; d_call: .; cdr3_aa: CASRISGHRKTGELFF; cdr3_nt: TGTGCCAGCAGAATCTCGGGACACAGGAAGACCGGGGAGCTGTTTTTT
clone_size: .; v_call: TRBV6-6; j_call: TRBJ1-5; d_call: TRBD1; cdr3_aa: CASSYPSDRGNQPQHF; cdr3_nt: TGTGCCAGCAGTTACCCTTCGGACAGGGGTAATCAGCCCCAGCATTTT
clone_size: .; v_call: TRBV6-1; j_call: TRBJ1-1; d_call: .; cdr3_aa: CASSEAGAVYTEAFF; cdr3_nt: TGTGCCAGCAGTGAAGCAGGGGCAGTATATACTGAAGCTTTCTTT
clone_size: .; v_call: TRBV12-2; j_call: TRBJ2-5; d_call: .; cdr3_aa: CASRLALTAEKTQYF; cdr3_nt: TGTGCAAGTCGCTTAGCACTCACCGCGGAAAAGACCCAGTACTTC
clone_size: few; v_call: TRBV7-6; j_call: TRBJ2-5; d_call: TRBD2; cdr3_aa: CASSLVGPGGSTGETQYF; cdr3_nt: TGTGCCAGCAGCTTAGTCGGTCCGGGGGGATCCACGGGGGAGACCCAGTACTTC
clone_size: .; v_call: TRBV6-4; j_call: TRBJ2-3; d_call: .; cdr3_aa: CASSAASRTDTQYF; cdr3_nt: TGTGCCAGCAGTGCAGCCTCTAGAACAGATACGCAGTATTTT
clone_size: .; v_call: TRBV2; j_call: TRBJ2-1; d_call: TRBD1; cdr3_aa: CASSGTGVNEQFF; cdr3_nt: TGTGCCAGCAGTGGGACAGGGGTGAATGAGCAGTTCTTC
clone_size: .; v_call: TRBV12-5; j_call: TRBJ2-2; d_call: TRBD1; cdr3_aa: CASGFIRGQGGSGELFF; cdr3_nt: TGTGCTAGTGGTTTTATTCGGGGACAGGGTGGATCCGGGGAGCTGTTTTTT
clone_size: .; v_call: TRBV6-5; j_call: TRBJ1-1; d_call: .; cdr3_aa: CASSYSFMNTEAFF; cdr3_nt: TGTGCCAGCAGTTACTCGTTTATGAACACTGAAGCTTTCTTT
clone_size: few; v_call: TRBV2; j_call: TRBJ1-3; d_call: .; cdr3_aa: CASSGDTLGNTIYF; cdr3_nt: TGTGCCAGCAGTGGGGACACCCTTGGAAACACCATATATTTT
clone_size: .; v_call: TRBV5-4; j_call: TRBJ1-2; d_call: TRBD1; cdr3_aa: CASRIQGVYPYGYTF; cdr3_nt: TGTGCCAGCAGGATACAGGGGGTTTATCCCTATGGCTACACCTTC
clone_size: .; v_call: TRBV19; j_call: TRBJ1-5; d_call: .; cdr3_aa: CASSNTQVGGRGLEPQHF; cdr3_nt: TGTGCCAGTAGTAACACCCAGGTGGGGGGGCGGGGGTTGGAGCCCCAGCATTTT
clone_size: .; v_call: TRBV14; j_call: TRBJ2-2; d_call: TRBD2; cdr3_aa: CASSQSRGDLAAGELFF; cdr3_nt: TGTGCCAGCAGCCAATCCCGGGGGGACCTAGCGGCCGGGGAGCTGTTTTTT
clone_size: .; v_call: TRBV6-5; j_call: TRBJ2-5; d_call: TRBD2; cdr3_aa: CASSYTGGDQETQYF; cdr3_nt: TGTGCCAGCAGTTACACGGGGGGTGACCAAGAGACCCAGTACTTC
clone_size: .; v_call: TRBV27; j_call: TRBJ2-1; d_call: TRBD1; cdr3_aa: CASSRRTGGSYNEQFF; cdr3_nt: TGTGCCAGCAGCCGTCGGACAGGAGGATCCTACAATGAGCAGTTCTTC